A selection of T cell receptor beta chains follows, all from one sample in a study of spatial heterogeneity in lung cancer. Each CDR3 protein gets one entry after TCRdb re-called the 5' RACE reads with MiXCR. This sample has tens of thousands of distinct CDR3 sequences; 4% to 6% occur once, and the top ten carry around 30%. The source material was PBMCs, sampled at surgery. The source is a female donor with early-stage non-small cell lung cancer. The CDR3 runs from the conserved cysteine through the conserved F or W. The order of the fields is J gene, D gene, V gene, CDR3 length, clone size, CDR3 DNA, CDR3 protein. D genes are given only for firm matches. A clone size is listed for some rows: how often the clone was seen (once, few, many), or a class if it is expanded.

j_gene: TRBJ2-5; d_gene: NA; v_gene: TRBV29-1; len: 11; abundance: many; CDR3nt: TGCAGCCCGAGTGAAGGCGGACTCCAGTACTTC; CDR3aa: CSPSEGGLQYF
j_gene: TRBJ2-3; d_gene: NA; v_gene: TRBV11-2; len: 13; abundance: many; CDR3nt: TGTGCCAGCAGCTTAGGACACATGGAGGGGCAGTATTTT; CDR3aa: CASSLGHMEGQYF
j_gene: TRBJ2-1; d_gene: TRBD2; v_gene: TRBV12-3/TRBV12-4; len: 19; abundance: few; CDR3nt: TGTGCCAGCAGCCAGAACCGCGGGACTAGCGGGAGCTCCTACAATGAGCAGTTCTTC; CDR3aa: CASSQNRGTSGSSYNEQFF
j_gene: TRBJ1-2; d_gene: NA; v_gene: TRBV12-3/TRBV12-4; len: 13; abundance: many; CDR3nt: TGTGCCAGCAGTCGGACCGGGAGAACGGGCTACACCTTC; CDR3aa: CASSRTGRTGYTF
j_gene: TRBJ2-3; d_gene: TRBD2; v_gene: TRBV20-1; len: 15; abundance: many; CDR3nt: TGCAGTGCTTCACCCGGGACTACCGCGGGAGATACGCAGTATTTT; CDR3aa: CSASPGTTAGDTQYF
j_gene: TRBJ2-1; d_gene: NA; v_gene: TRBV7-2; len: 15; abundance: few; CDR3nt: TGTGCCAGCAGCTTATACCCCCACACGGCACCCCAGGCGTTCTTC; CDR3aa: CASSLYPHTAPQAFF
j_gene: TRBJ2-1; d_gene: TRBD2; v_gene: TRBV4-3; len: 15; abundance: many; CDR3nt: TGCGCCAGCAGCCAAAAGGGACTAATTGGTGGTGAGCAGTTCTTC; CDR3aa: CASSQKGLIGGEQFF
j_gene: TRBJ2-3; d_gene: TRBD1; v_gene: TRBV6-1; len: 14; abundance: many; CDR3nt: TGTGCCAGCGGGACAGTCCCTAGCACAGATACGCAGTATTTT; CDR3aa: CASGTVPSTDTQYF
j_gene: TRBJ2-2; d_gene: NA; v_gene: TRBV27; len: 14; abundance: many; CDR3nt: TGTGCCAGCAGTTCTATCCACTCAGGCGGGGAGCTGTTTTTT; CDR3aa: CASSSIHSGGELFF
j_gene: TRBJ1-2; d_gene: NA; v_gene: TRBV20-1; len: 11; abundance: many; CDR3nt: TGCAGTGCTAGCAGGGCCTATGGCTACACCTTC; CDR3aa: CSASRAYGYTF
j_gene: TRBJ2-1; d_gene: TRBD2; v_gene: TRBV7-2; len: 15; abundance: many; CDR3nt: TGTGCCAGCAGCAGACTAGCGGTTAGGACGTATGAGCAGTTCTTC; CDR3aa: CASSRLAVRTYEQFF
j_gene: TRBJ2-1; d_gene: NA; v_gene: TRBV29-1; len: 12; abundance: NA; CDR3nt: TGCAGCGTTGATCGGGCAGGGGATGAGCAGTTCTTC; CDR3aa: CSVDRAGDEQFF
j_gene: TRBJ1-5; d_gene: NA; v_gene: TRBV19; len: 12; abundance: many; CDR3nt: TGTGCCAGTAGTAGGGGGGGGCAGCCCCAGCATTTT; CDR3aa: CASSRGGQPQHF
j_gene: TRBJ2-5; d_gene: TRBD2; v_gene: TRBV7-6; len: 15; abundance: many; CDR3nt: TGTGCCAGCAGCTTATTCGCGGGGGGGCTTGAGACCCAGTACTTC; CDR3aa: CASSLFAGGLETQYF
j_gene: TRBJ2-1; d_gene: TRBD2; v_gene: TRBV4-3; len: 16; abundance: many; CDR3nt: TGCGCCAGCAGCCAAGGCACTAGCGGGAGTTACAATGAGCAGTTCTTC; CDR3aa: CASSQGTSGSYNEQFF
j_gene: TRBJ2-2; d_gene: TRBD2; v_gene: TRBV18; len: 15; abundance: NA; CDR3nt: TGTGCCAGCTCACCGGCGGGAGAGAACACCGGGGAGCTGTTTTTT; CDR3aa: CASSPAGENTGELFF
j_gene: TRBJ2-5; d_gene: TRBD2; v_gene: TRBV7-8; len: 18; abundance: many; CDR3nt: TGTGCCAGCAGCTTACGGACTAGCGGGAGGAGGCTGGAAGAGACCCAGTACTTC; CDR3aa: CASSLRTSGRRLEETQYF
j_gene: TRBJ1-1; d_gene: NA; v_gene: TRBV4-1; len: 12; abundance: many; CDR3nt: TGCGCCAGCAGCCAAGCCGGAGGGGCTGCTTTCTTT; CDR3aa: CASSQAGGAAFF
j_gene: TRBJ1-5; d_gene: NA; v_gene: TRBV5-6; len: 14; abundance: many; CDR3nt: TGTGCCAGCAGCACCCCCGGTAGCAATCAGCCCCAGCATTTT; CDR3aa: CASSTPGSNQPQHF
j_gene: TRBJ2-3; d_gene: NA; v_gene: TRBV7-9; len: 13; abundance: many; CDR3nt: TGTGCCAGCAGCTTGCCCAAAACAGATACGCAGTATTTT; CDR3aa: CASSLPKTDTQYF
j_gene: TRBJ1-5; d_gene: NA; v_gene: TRBV6-6; len: 14; abundance: many; CDR3nt: TGTGCCAGCAGTACAGGGTTGAACAATCAGCCCCAGCATTTT; CDR3aa: CASSTGLNNQPQHF
j_gene: TRBJ2-7; d_gene: NA; v_gene: TRBV20-1; len: 12; abundance: NA; CDR3nt: TGCAGTGCTAGCGCCCCGGACTACGAGCAGTACTTC; CDR3aa: CSASAPDYEQYF
j_gene: TRBJ1-1; d_gene: NA; v_gene: TRBV28; len: 15; abundance: many; CDR3nt: TGTGCCAGCAGTTTGAGGCAGGGCGCGTGGGGTGAAGCTTTCTTT; CDR3aa: CASSLRQGAWGEAFF
j_gene: TRBJ1-5; d_gene: NA; v_gene: TRBV7-8; len: 14; abundance: NA; CDR3nt: TGTGCCAGCAGCCCCATGGGGATTAATCAGCCCCAGCATTTT; CDR3aa: CASSPMGINQPQHF
j_gene: TRBJ1-1; d_gene: NA; v_gene: TRBV14; len: 15; abundance: many; CDR3nt: TGTGCCAGCAGCCAAGATCATCAGGAGGGGACTGAAGCTTTCTTT; CDR3aa: CASSQDHQEGTEAFF
j_gene: TRBJ2-3; d_gene: NA; v_gene: TRBV28; len: 12; abundance: many; CDR3nt: TGTGCCAGCAGTTTCACCGCAGATACGCAGTATTTT; CDR3aa: CASSFTADTQYF
j_gene: TRBJ1-2; d_gene: TRBD1; v_gene: TRBV29-1; len: 15; abundance: many; CDR3nt: TGCAGCGCCGGGGGTGAGGGGGCGCGAAACTATGGCTACACCTTC; CDR3aa: CSAGGEGARNYGYTF
j_gene: TRBJ1-2; d_gene: NA; v_gene: TRBV5-6; len: 11; abundance: many; CDR3nt: TGTGCCAGCAGCTTACATTATGGCTACACCTTC; CDR3aa: CASSLHYGYTF
j_gene: TRBJ2-2; d_gene: NA; v_gene: TRBV3-1; len: 18; abundance: many; CDR3nt: TGTGCCAGCAGCCGACAACAGGGAGGGGTTTTGGCCACCGGGGAGCTGTTTTTT; CDR3aa: CASSRQQGGVLATGELFF
j_gene: TRBJ1-1; d_gene: TRBD1; v_gene: TRBV12-3/TRBV12-4; len: 13; abundance: NA; CDR3nt: TGTGCCAGCAATAACCGGGACAGTGGCGGAGCTTTCTTT; CDR3aa: CASNNRDSGGAFF
j_gene: TRBJ1-2; d_gene: NA; v_gene: TRBV20-1; len: 12; abundance: few; CDR3nt: TGCAGTGCTAGAGACAGGGACTATGGCTACACCTTC; CDR3aa: CSARDRDYGYTF
j_gene: TRBJ2-4; d_gene: NA; v_gene: TRBV28; len: 15; abundance: NA; CDR3nt: TGTGCCAGCAGTTCAGCGTTTCTAGCCAAAAACATTCGGTACTTC; CDR3aa: CASSSAFLAKNIRYF
j_gene: TRBJ2-7; d_gene: NA; v_gene: TRBV5-1; len: 13; abundance: many; CDR3nt: TGCGCCAGCAGCCGTGAGGGACTCTACGAGCAGTACTTC; CDR3aa: CASSREGLYEQYF
j_gene: TRBJ1-1; d_gene: NA; v_gene: TRBV7-9; len: 13; abundance: many; CDR3nt: TGTGCCAGCAGCTTAGTAGGGATCGCTGAAGCTTTCTTT; CDR3aa: CASSLVGIAEAFF
j_gene: TRBJ1-1; d_gene: NA; v_gene: TRBV18; len: 18; abundance: many; CDR3nt: TGTGCCAGCTCACCCTATTCCCGGGGCAGGGACGGAGACACTGAAGCTTTCTTT; CDR3aa: CASSPYSRGRDGDTEAFF
j_gene: TRBJ2-2; d_gene: TRBD2; v_gene: TRBV7-2; len: 17; abundance: NA; CDR3nt: TGTGCCAGCAGCCCAAGCGGGGGGGCCTTGTACACCGGGGAGCTGTTTTTT; CDR3aa: CASSPSGGALYTGELFF
j_gene: TRBJ1-1; d_gene: NA; v_gene: TRBV20-1; len: 14; abundance: many; CDR3nt: TGCAGTGCTACGGGGGGCTTATCGAACACTGAAGCTTTCTTT; CDR3aa: CSATGGLSNTEAFF
j_gene: TRBJ1-1; d_gene: NA; v_gene: TRBV3-1; len: 14; abundance: many; CDR3nt: TGTGCCAGCAGCCAAGTAACAGGCTACACTGAAGCTTTCTTT; CDR3aa: CASSQVTGYTEAFF
j_gene: TRBJ1-3; d_gene: NA; v_gene: TRBV5-1; len: 14; abundance: many; CDR3nt: TGCGCCAGCAGCTTGTCAGGATATGGAAACACCATATATTTT; CDR3aa: CASSLSGYGNTIYF
j_gene: TRBJ2-2; d_gene: NA; v_gene: TRBV9; len: 15; abundance: few; CDR3nt: TGTGCCAGCAGCGTAGCCGACAGAAACACCGGGGAGCTGTTTTTT; CDR3aa: CASSVADRNTGELFF
j_gene: TRBJ1-1; d_gene: NA; v_gene: TRBV6-5; len: 13; abundance: many; CDR3nt: TGTGCCAGCCTCTTATACGGGACCACTGAAGCTTTCTTT; CDR3aa: CASLLYGTTEAFF
j_gene: TRBJ1-6; d_gene: NA; v_gene: TRBV6-5; len: 13; abundance: NA; CDR3nt: TGTGCCAGCAGTTATCAGGTGGACTCACCCCTCCACTTT; CDR3aa: CASSYQVDSPLHF
j_gene: TRBJ2-1; d_gene: TRBD2; v_gene: TRBV23-1; len: 17; abundance: many; CDR3nt: TGCGCCAGCAGTCAATCAAGCGGGAGGGACTCCTACAATGAGCAGTTCTTC; CDR3aa: CASSQSSGRDSYNEQFF
j_gene: TRBJ2-7; d_gene: TRBD2; v_gene: TRBV6-5; len: 16; abundance: NA; CDR3nt: TGTGCCAGCAGTTCTCAGACTAGCGGGGTTTCCTACGAGCAGTACTTC; CDR3aa: CASSSQTSGVSYEQYF
j_gene: TRBJ1-4; d_gene: NA; v_gene: TRBV5-1; len: 15; abundance: NA; CDR3nt: TGCGCCAGCAGTCCAACCGGGTCGGGGGATGAAAAACTGTTTTTT; CDR3aa: CASSPTGSGDEKLFF
j_gene: TRBJ1-6; d_gene: NA; v_gene: TRBV3-1; len: 15; abundance: NA; CDR3nt: TGTGCCAGCAGCCAAGAGAGGCAAAGTAATTCACCCCTCCACTTT; CDR3aa: CASSQERQSNSPLHF
j_gene: TRBJ2-7; d_gene: NA; v_gene: TRBV6-6; len: 14; abundance: many; CDR3nt: TGTGCCAGCAGTGCTCCGGACAGCTCCTACGAGCAGTACTTC; CDR3aa: CASSAPDSSYEQYF
j_gene: TRBJ1-1; d_gene: NA; v_gene: TRBV12-3/TRBV12-4; len: 13; abundance: many; CDR3nt: TGTGCCAGCAGTCTCGACCGGGGCACTGAAGCTTTCTTT; CDR3aa: CASSLDRGTEAFF
j_gene: TRBJ2-4; d_gene: NA; v_gene: TRBV15; len: 16; abundance: few; CDR3nt: TGTGCCACCAGCAGAGAGATCAGGGGAGCCAAAAACATTCAGTACTTC; CDR3aa: CATSREIRGAKNIQYF
j_gene: TRBJ1-1; d_gene: NA; v_gene: TRBV20-1; len: 15; abundance: many; CDR3nt: TGCAGTGCTAGTCCCGTAACAAGTGGTCACACTGAAGCTTTCTTT; CDR3aa: CSASPVTSGHTEAFF
j_gene: TRBJ2-3; d_gene: TRBD2; v_gene: TRBV7-9; len: 16; abundance: many; CDR3nt: TGTGCCAGCAGTCCCGGACTAGCGGGAGGCACAGATACGCAGTATTTT; CDR3aa: CASSPGLAGGTDTQYF
j_gene: TRBJ2-7; d_gene: NA; v_gene: TRBV12-3/TRBV12-4; len: 13; abundance: many; CDR3nt: TGTGCCAGCGGACGTCACTCCGGCAGCGAGCAGTACTTC; CDR3aa: CASGRHSGSEQYF
j_gene: TRBJ2-1; d_gene: NA; v_gene: TRBV19; len: 15; abundance: NA; CDR3nt: TGTGCCAGTAGTATAGTACCGAGTTCCTACAATGAGCAGTTCTTC; CDR3aa: CASSIVPSSYNEQFF